A single sample gave rise to the 9 T cell receptor beta chains below, sequenced in a study of T cell changes during pregnancy in multiple sclerosis. Clones were sequenced by immunoSEQ multiplex PCR, and TCRdb holds only the in-frame ones, with some missing. The sample carries tens of thousands of clones, about nine tenths recorded once. The material sequenced was CD4+ T cells from peripheral blood mononuclear cells, taken in the third trimester of pregnancy. The receptors were gathered from a female donor with multiple sclerosis, enrolled in a pregnancy study.

The V and J genes are TRBV4-2 and TRBJ2-7, with D possibly matching TRBD1 (5 bases). Between the trimmed V and J ends, which lost 6 bases and 6 bases, there was a span of 15 bases. CDR1 is LGHNA, CDR2 YNFKEQ, per germline. The CDR3 runs 13 residues. The CDR3 DNA follows: TGTGCCAGCAGTCCCGAGACAGAATCCGAGCAGTACTTC. The encoded protein is CASSPETESEQYF.

This chain links TRBV2 with TRBJ1-4; D is possibly TRBD1 (5 bases). Germline loops: CDR1 SNHLY, CDR2 FYNNEI. V lost 1 base, J lost 7 bases, and 13 bases lay in between. The CDR3 spans 15 residues. CDR3 loop: CASSEGLRAGEKLFF. The CDR3 bases are TGTGCCAGCAGTGAAGGCCTCAGGGCAGGTGAAAAACTGTTTTTT.

This chain connects TRBV9 to TRBJ2-1, with 11 nucleotides matching TRBD2. The CDR3 runs 19 residues. V lost 4 bases and J lost 7; bases outside the gene matches: 19. Germline-derived CDR1 and CDR2 are SGDLS and YYNGEE. The chain's CDR3 is CASSPEGLGVAGGRNEQFF. The CDR3 nucleotides are TGTGCCAGCAGCCCGGAGGGTCTGGGGGTAGCGGGGGGGCGTAATGAGCAGTTCTTC.

V and J are TRBV6-1 and TRBJ2-7, with D possibly matching TRBD1 (6 bases). There are 14 residues in the CDR3. The germline gives CDR1 MNHNS, CDR2 SASEGT. Trimming shortened V by 6 bases and J by 5 bases, and 17 bases separated the two germline ends. CDR3: CASRPGTSNHEQYF. As DNA, the CDR3 is TGTGCCAGCAGGCCCGGGACAAGTAACCACGAGCAGTACTTC.

This chain links TRBV6-1 with TRBJ1-6; D ambiguous. V dropped 6 bases and J dropped 5 bases, with 8 bases sitting between them. Germline CDR1 reads MNHNS; CDR2 reads SASEGT. The CDR3 is made up of 13 amino acids. The CDR3 reads CASSPGDNSPLHF. CDR3 DNA: TGTGCCAGCAGCCCGGGAGATAATTCACCCCTCCACTTT.

The rearrangement links TRBV18 to TRBJ1-3, with 7 bases identical to TRBD1. The CDR3 sequence is 17 residues long. V dropped 3 bases and J dropped 1; count of bases not matched to a gene: 9. Germline V gene data show CDR1 as KGHSH and CDR2 as LQKENI. CDR3 protein: CASSPSPGQISGNTIYF. CDR3 nucleotide sequence: TGTGCCAGCTCACCTTCCCCGGGACAGATATCTGGAAACACCATATATTTT.

This chain uses TRBV7-6 with TRBJ2-1; 8 nucleotides match TRBD2. This CDR3 contains 17 residues. CDR1 SGHVS and CDR2 FNYEAQ come from the germline V gene. V was pared by 3 bases and J by 6 bases, with 13 bases of the junction left unmatched. Written as DNA, the CDR3 is TGTGCCAGCAGCTTTGAATGGCGGCCCGGGGGGGGCAATGAGCAGTTCTTC. It specifies CASSFEWRPGGGNEQFF.

DNA of the CDR3: TGTGCCAGCAGCGTCACGGGGGGGGGCGGCTATGGCTACACCTTC. This encodes CASSVTGGGGYGYTF. The gene calls are TRBV9 and TRBJ1-2, with D perhaps matching TRBD1 (6 bases). This CDR3 spans 15 amino acids. The germline gives CDR1 SGDLS, CDR2 YYNGEE. Trimming stripped 2 bases from V and 4 bases from J, with 15 bases between.

The chain recombines TRBV28 with TRBJ2-1; a possible D gene is TRBD2 (5 bases). Germline CDR1 MDHEN, CDR2 SYDVKM. The CDR3 is made up of 15 amino acids. V was shortened by 3 bases and J by 6 bases, with 15 bases between the two germline ends. The CDR3 nucleotides read TGTGCCAGCAGTTTGGTTAGCGTCGTAATCAATGAGCAGTTCTTC. Protein sequence: CASSLVSVVINEQFF.